This T cell receptor beta chain appears in the sequencing data of a study of blood T cell repertoires in COVID-19. Overall study: PBMCs, B-cell-depleted T cells, or T cells provided the cDNA or gDNA that made up the material.

Germline V gene sequence: CDR1 MDHEN, CDR2 SYDVKM. Trimming removed 6 bases from V and 2 bases from J; junction bases left unmatched: 7. The CDR3 spans 17 residues. As originally analysed: How many nucleated cells were present was estimated from reference gene primer amplification. Data came from immunoSEQ multiplex PCR; TCRdb stores just in-frame clones and leaves some out. The V and J calls and clone size were taken over from that table, and D and trimming were inferred from the DNA. Here the sample spans 450,000 to 600,000 clones, approximately 90% being singletons. Participant ages covered roughly 18 to 89 years across 25 or so US areas. Clinical history as reported by participants underpinned cohort assignment.

The receptor's source is a woman between 18 and 29 years old who had recovered from COVID-19. This chain joins TRBV28 and TRBJ2-1, with 13 bases aligning to TRBD2. Specimen: PBMCs or T cells enriched from blood (not recorded which). In nucleotides, the CDR3 is TGTGCCAGCAGCTCCACTAGCGGGGGGGTTCCCTACAATGAGCAGTTCTTC. Translating it yields CASSSTSGGVPYNEQFF.